A single T cell receptor beta chain is shown here with its context. Antigen: not known. The entry originates in a study of regulatory T cells in long-lasting Graves disease. Broader study findings: Shared public clonotypes totalled approximately 3,000 in persistent patients, compared with around 880 in new patients.

This sample's time point: newly diagnosed GD, antithyroid drugs for less than 3 months. Making the TCR library involved RNA that had been extracted from PBMCs. The CDR3 spans 17 residues. The V and J ends lost 5 bases and 0 bases, in that order; junction bases with no gene match: 9. CDR1 MNHNS and CDR2 SASEGT come from the germline V gene. Researchers made TCR beta libraries by using iRepertoire HTBI primers and running Arm-PCR on CDR3 regions. MiXCR, run by TCRdb on the multiplex PCR reads, gives a single entry per CDR3 protein. Of some 240,000 distinct CDR3 sequences listed, roughly 20% are singletons. These data also formed part of another study, on T cells in Graves' hyperthyroidism and ophthalmopathy.

V is TRBV6-1 and J is TRBJ1-2; 10 nucleotides line up with TRBD1. The TCR was taken from a woman aged 25-40 years with Graves disease. The specimen was peripheral blood mononuclear cells (PBMCs), collected at new diagnosis, from a patient treated with antithyroid drugs. CDR3 residues: CASSIRDRGGSNYGYTF. CDR3 bases: TGTGCCAGCAGTATCCGGGACAGGGGCGGTTCTAACTATGGCTACACCTTC.